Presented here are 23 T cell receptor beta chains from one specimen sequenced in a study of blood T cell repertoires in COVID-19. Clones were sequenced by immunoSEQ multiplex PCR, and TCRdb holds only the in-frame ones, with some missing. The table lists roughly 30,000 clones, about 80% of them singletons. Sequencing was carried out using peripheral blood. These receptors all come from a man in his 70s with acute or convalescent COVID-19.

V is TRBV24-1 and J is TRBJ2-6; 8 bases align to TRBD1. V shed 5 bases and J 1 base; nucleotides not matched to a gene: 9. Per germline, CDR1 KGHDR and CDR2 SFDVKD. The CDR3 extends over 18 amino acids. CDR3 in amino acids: CATSVGTGEFSGANVLTF. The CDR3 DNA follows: TGTGCCACCAGTGTCGGGACAGGAGAATTTTCTGGGGCCAACGTCCTGACTTTC.

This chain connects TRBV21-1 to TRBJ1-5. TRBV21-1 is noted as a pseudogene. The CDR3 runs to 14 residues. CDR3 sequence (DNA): TGTGCCAGCAGCAATCCGCCAGGGAGGCAGCCCCAGCATTTT. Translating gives CASSNPPGRQPQHF.

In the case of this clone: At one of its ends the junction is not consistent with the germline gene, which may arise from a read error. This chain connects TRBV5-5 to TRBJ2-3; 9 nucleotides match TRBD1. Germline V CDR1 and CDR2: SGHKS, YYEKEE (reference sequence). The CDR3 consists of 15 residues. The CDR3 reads CASSLGTGRLDTQYF. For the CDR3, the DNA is TGTGCCAGCAGTTTGGGGACAGGGAGGTTAGATACGCAGTATTTT.

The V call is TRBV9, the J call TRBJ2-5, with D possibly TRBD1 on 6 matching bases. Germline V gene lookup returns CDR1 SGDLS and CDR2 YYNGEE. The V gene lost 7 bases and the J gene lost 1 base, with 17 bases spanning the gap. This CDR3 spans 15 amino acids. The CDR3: CASGIGQTPQETQYF. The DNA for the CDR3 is TGTGCCAGCGGGATCGGACAGACCCCCCAAGAGACCCAGTACTTC. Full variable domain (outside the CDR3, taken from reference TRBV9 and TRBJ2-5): DSGVTQTPKHLITATGQRVTLRCSPRSGDLSVYWYQQSLDQGLQFLIQYYNGEERAKGNILERFSAQQFPDLHSELNLSSLELGDSALYFCASGIGQTPQETQYFGPGTRLLVL.

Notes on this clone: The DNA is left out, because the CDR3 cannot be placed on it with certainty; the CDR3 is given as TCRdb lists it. The CDR3 loop is CASSSSTGSYEQYF. The rearrangement uses TRBV6-6 and TRBJ2-7; whether TRBD1, the table's D call, matches the DNA was not checked. Germline V gene lookup returns CDR1 MNHNY and CDR2 SVGAGI (reference sequence). The CDR3 totals 14 residues, both ends included.

CDR3 DNA sequence: TGTGCCAGCAGTTTGGTACAGGCTAACTATGGCTACACCTTC. Amino acids: CASSLVQANYGYTF. This chain links TRBV28 with TRBJ1-2; the D gene is possibly TRBD1 (5 bases). The germline V gene encodes CDR1 MDHEN and CDR2 SYDVKM. CDR3 length: 14 amino acids. With 3 bases removed from V and 0 bases from J, the gap between germline ends came to 8 bases.

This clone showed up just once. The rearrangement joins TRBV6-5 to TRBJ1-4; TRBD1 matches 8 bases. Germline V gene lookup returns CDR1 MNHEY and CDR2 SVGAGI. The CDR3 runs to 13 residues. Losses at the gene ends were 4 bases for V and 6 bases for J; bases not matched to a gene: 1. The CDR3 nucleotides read TGTGCCAGCAGTTTCAGGGGGCATGAAAAACTGTTTTTT. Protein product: CASSFRGHEKLFF.

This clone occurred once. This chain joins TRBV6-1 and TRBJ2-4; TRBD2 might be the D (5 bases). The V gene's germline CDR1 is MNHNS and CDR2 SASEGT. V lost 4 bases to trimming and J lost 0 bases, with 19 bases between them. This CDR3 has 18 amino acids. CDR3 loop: CASSATGEPSVAKNIQYF. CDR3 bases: TGTGCCAGCAGTGCAACTGGGGAGCCTTCAGTAGCCAAAAACATTCAGTACTTC.

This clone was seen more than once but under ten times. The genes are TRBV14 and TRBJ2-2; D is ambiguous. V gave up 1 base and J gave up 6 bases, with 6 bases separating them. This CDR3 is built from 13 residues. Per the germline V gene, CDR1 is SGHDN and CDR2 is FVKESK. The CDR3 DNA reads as TGTGCCAGCAGCCAAGTTCCCTCCGGGGAGCTGTTTTTT. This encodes CASSQVPSGELFF. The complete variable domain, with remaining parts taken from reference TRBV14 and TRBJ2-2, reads EAGVTQFPSHSVIEKGQTVTLRCDPISGHDNLYWYRRVMGKEIKFLLHFVKESKQDESGMPNNRFLAERTGGTYSTLKVQPAELEDSGVYFCASSQVPSGELFFGEGSRLTVL.

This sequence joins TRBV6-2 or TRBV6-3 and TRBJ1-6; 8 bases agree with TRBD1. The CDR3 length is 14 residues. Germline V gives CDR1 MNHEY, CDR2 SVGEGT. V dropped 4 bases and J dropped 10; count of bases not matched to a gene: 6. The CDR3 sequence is CASSWTGIYSPLHF. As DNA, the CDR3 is TGTGCCAGCAGTTGGACAGGGATATACTCACCCCTCCACTTT.

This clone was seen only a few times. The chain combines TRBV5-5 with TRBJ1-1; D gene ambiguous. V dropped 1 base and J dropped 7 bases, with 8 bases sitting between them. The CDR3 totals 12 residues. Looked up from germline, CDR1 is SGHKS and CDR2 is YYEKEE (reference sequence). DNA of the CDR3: TGTGCCAGCAGCTTGTTCCTCCTTGAAGCTTTCTTT. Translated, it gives CASSLFLLEAFF.

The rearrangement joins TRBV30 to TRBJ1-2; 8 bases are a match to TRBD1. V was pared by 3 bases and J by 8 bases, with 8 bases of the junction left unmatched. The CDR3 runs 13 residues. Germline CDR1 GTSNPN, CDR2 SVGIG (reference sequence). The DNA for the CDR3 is TGTGCCTGGAGCCAGGACAGGGTAGGCGGCTACACCTTC. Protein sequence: CAWSQDRVGGYTF.

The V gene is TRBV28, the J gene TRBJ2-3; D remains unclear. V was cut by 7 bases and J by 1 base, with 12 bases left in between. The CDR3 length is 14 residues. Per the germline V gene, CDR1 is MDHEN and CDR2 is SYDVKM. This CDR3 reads CASNTGGGTDTQYF. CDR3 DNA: TGTGCCAGCAATACCGGTGGAGGCACAGATACGCAGTATTTT.

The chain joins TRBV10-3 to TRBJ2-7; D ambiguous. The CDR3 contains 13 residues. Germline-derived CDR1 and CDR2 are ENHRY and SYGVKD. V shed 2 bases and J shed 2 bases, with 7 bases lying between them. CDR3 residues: CAISEHKAYEQYF. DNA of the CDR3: TGTGCCATCAGTGAGCACAAAGCCTACGAGCAGTACTTC.

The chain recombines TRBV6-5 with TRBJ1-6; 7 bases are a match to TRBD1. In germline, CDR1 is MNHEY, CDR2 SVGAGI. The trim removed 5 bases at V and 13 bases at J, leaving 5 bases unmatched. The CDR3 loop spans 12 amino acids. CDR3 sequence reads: CASSTTGAPLHF. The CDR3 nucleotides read TGTGCCAGCAGTACTACAGGGGCGCCCCTCCACTTT.

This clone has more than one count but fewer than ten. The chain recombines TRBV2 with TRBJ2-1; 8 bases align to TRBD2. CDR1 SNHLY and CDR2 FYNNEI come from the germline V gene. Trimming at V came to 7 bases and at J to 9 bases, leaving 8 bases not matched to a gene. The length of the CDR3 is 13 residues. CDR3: CASTAGVAAEQFF. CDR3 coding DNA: TGTGCCAGCACAGCGGGAGTCGCGGCTGAGCAGTTCTTC. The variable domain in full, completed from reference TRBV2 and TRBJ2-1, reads EPEVTQTPSHQVTQMGQEVILRCVPISNHLYFYWYRQILGQKVEFLVSFYNNEISEKSEIFDDQFSVERPDGSNFTLKIRSTKLEDSAMYFCASTAGVAAEQFFGPGTRLTVL.

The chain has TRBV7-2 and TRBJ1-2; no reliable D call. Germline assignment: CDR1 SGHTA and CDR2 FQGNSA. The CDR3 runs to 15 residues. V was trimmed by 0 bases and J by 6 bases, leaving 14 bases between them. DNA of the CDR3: TGTGCCAGCAGCTTAGCGCCCCAGGATCGGAATGGCTACACCTTC. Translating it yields CASSLAPQDRNGYTF.

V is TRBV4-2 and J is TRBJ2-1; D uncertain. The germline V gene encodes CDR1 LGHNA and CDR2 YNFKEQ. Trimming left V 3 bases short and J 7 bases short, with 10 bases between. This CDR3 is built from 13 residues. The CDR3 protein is CASSHPRGNEQFF. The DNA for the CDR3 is TGTGCCAGCAGCCACCCCAGAGGAAATGAGCAGTTCTTC.

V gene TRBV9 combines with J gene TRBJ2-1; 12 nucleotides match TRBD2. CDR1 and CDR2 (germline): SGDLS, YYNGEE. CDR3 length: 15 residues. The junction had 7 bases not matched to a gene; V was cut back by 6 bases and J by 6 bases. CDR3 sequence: CASTPRLAGVNEQFF. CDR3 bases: TGTGCCAGCACCCCCAGACTAGCGGGAGTCAATGAGCAGTTCTTC.

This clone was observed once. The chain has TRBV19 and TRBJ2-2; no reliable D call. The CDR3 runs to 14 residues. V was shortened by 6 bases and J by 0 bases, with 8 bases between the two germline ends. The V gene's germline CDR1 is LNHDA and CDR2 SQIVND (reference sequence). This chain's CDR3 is CASRRNANTGELFF. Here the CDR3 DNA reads TGTGCCAGTAGGCGCAACGCGAACACCGGGGAGCTGTTTTTT. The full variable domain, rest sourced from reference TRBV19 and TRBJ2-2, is DGGITQSPKYLFRKEGQNVTLSCEQNLNHDAMYWYRQDPGQGLRLIYYSQIVNDFQKGDIAEGYSVSREKKESFPLTVTSAQKNPTAFYLCASRRNANTGELFFGEGSRLTVL.

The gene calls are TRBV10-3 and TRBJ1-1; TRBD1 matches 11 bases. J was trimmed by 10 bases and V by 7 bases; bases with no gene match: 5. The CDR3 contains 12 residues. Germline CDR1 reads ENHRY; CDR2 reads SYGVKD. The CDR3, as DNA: TGTGCCATCAATAAAGGACAGGGGGCAGCTTTCTTT. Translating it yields CAINKGQGAAFF.

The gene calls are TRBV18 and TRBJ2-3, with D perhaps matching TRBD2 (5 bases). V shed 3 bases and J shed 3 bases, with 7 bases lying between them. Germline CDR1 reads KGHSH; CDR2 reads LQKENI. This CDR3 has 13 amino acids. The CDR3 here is CASSPPGTDTQYF. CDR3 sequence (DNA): TGTGCCAGCTCACCTCCGGGGACAGATACGCAGTATTTT.

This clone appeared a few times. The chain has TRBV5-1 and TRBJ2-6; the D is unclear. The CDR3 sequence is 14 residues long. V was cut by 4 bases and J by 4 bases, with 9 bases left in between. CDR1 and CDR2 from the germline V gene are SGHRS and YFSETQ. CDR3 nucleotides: TGCGCCAGCAGCCAAGCACCCGGGGCCAACGTCCTGACTTTC. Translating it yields CASSQAPGANVLTF.